This TCR beta chain is from a study of metastatic and nonmetastatic thyroid tumors. Study summary: A comparison of repertoires was made across blood and tumor or nodule tissue from malignant and benign thyroid patients. Study-level points and caveats: It was reported that TCR beta diversity was significantly higher in malignant thyroid tumors than benign nodules, in blood and tumor.

Authors' data handling: It was from CDR3 differences across clinicopathological groups that a distant-metastasis classifier for papillary thyroid cancer was built. TCRdb re-called the PCR reads via MiXCR. The authors' filters were not applied to this entry. The table includes tens of thousands of clones, around 15% detected once. The CDR3 length is 14 residues. CDR1 and CDR2 from the germline V gene are SGHDT and YYEEEE. V was pared by 4 bases and J by 0 bases, with 10 bases between. Regarding this clone: Its antigen is not known.

Patients underwent thyroid surgery, and none had received any treatment before it. Material: blood. The gene calls are TRBV5-6 and TRBJ2-5; D unresolved. This clonotype originated in a female donor with papillary thyroid cancer or a benign thyroid nodule (not recorded which). Some clones in this sample may be carry-over from other donors' samples. CDR3 nucleotides: TGTGCCAGCAGCCTGACATGGTACCAAGAGACCCAGTACTTC. This translates into CASSLTWYQETQYF. Full variable domain (rest looked up from reference TRBV5-6 and TRBJ2-5): DAGVTQSPTHLIKTRGQQVTLRCSPKSGHDTVSWYQQALGQGPQFIFQYYEEEERQRGNFPDRFSGHQFPNYSSELNVNALLLGDSALYLCASSLTWYQETQYFGPGTRLLVL.